This passage covers 21 T cell receptor beta chains from one sample sequenced in a study of CD8 T cells in ankylosing spondylitis. TCRdb passed the 5' RACE reads through MiXCR, listing each CDR3 protein once. The sample lists some 330,000 distinct CDR3 sequences; 8% were seen once. General study findings and limits: A motif in TCR beta, a set of 8 or 9 highly homologous variants, appeared characteristic of ankylosing spondylitis blood.

Their antigens are not known. Input material: blood, either unsorted or a sorted T cell fraction (not recorded which). The source of these receptors is a male donor with ankylosing spondylitis.

In its sample, this clonotype was seen many times. V and J are TRBV7-9 and TRBJ1-5; D gene ambiguous. Per the germline V gene, CDR1 is SEHNR and CDR2 is FQNEAQ (reference sequence). The germline V and J ends were trimmed by 5 bases and 4 bases, with 12 bases remaining between them. The CDR3 runs to 14 residues. Here the CDR3 reads CASSLGRKNQPQHF. CDR3 coding DNA: TGTGCCAGCAGCCTAGGACGGAAAAATCAGCCCCAGCATTTT.

This chain links TRBV20-1 with TRBJ1-1, with no clear D. The CDR3 is 13 amino acids. Germline V gives CDR1 DFQATT, CDR2 SNEGSKA (reference sequence). V was shortened by 6 bases and J by 4 bases, with 15 bases between the two germline ends. CDR3 loop: CSAPGGWGTEAFF. CDR3 nucleotide sequence: TGCAGTGCCCCGGGTGGGTGGGGCACTGAAGCTTTCTTT.

The chain is built from TRBV12-3 or TRBV12-4 and TRBJ2-7; D uncertain. Trimming left V 6 bases short and J 4 bases short, with 10 bases between. The CDR3 contains 12 residues. The CDR3, as DNA: TGTGCCAGCAGCCCTAACCGGTACGAGCAGTACTTC. This translates into CASSPNRYEQYF.

This chain joins TRBV6-5 and TRBJ2-1, with a possible D match to TRBD2 (6 bases). V lost 1 base to trimming and J lost 9 bases, with 19 bases between them. Germline V gene data show CDR1 as MNHEY and CDR2 as SVGAGI. The CDR3 spans 16 residues. This chain's CDR3 is CASSYLAGRFEGEQFF. The CDR3 DNA follows: TGTGCCAGCAGTTACTTGGCGGGACGGTTTGAGGGTGAGCAGTTCTTC.

This clonotype was seen ten or more times. The chain employs TRBV3-1 and TRBJ2-1; 7 bases are a match to TRBD2. Germline CDR1 reads LGHDT; CDR2 reads YNNKEL (reference sequence). The CDR3 runs to 16 residues. Trimming at V came to 4 bases and at J to 0 bases, leaving 6 bases not matched to a gene. Here the CDR3 DNA reads TGTGCCAGCAGCCTGCATAGCGGGTTCTCCTACAATGAGCAGTTCTTC. This translates into CASSLHSGFSYNEQFF.

This clonotype was observed at least ten times. The chain links TRBV27 to TRBJ2-5; 7 bases are a match to TRBD2. The CDR3 extends over 16 amino acids. The ends lost 3 bases at V and 0 bases at J; junction bases unmatched: 7. The germline V gene encodes CDR1 MNHEY and CDR2 SMNVEV (reference sequence). The CDR3 here is CASSLTGEGYQETQYF. CDR3 DNA sequence: TGTGCCAGCAGTTTGACGGGGGAGGGGTACCAAGAGACCCAGTACTTC.

This clonotype was counted at least ten times. The rearrangement uses TRBV4-1 and TRBJ1-4; possibly TRBD1 for D (5 bases). There are 14 residues in the CDR3. V lost 4 bases to trimming and J lost 4 bases, with 10 bases between them. Looked up from germline, CDR1 is MGHRA and CDR2 is YSYEKL. The CDR3 loop is CASSRQPRNEKLFF. The CDR3 region has the DNA TGCGCCAGCAGCCGACAGCCGCGTAATGAAAAACTGTTTTTT.

This chain uses TRBV3-1 with TRBJ2-7; TRBD2 aligns across 8 bases. Germline-derived CDR1 and CDR2 are LGHDT and YNNKEL (reference sequence). The CDR3 totals 17 residues. With 1 base clipped from V and 4 bases from J, the junction kept 12 bases outside the gene matches. CDR3 residues: CASSQVCSGRSKYEQYF. The CDR3 DNA follows: TGTGCCAGCAGCCAAGTATGCAGCGGGAGAAGTAAGTACGAGCAGTACTTC.

The gene calls are TRBV12-3 or TRBV12-4 and TRBJ2-6; TRBD2 might be the D (5 bases). The CDR3 is made up of 18 amino acids. Trimming stripped 3 bases from V and 0 bases from J, with 15 bases between. The chain's CDR3 is CASSLGVRDHSGANVLTF. The CDR3 nucleotides read TGTGCCAGCAGTTTGGGAGTGAGGGATCACTCTGGGGCCAACGTCCTGACTTTC.

This chain joins TRBV20-1 and TRBJ2-1; 7 positions match TRBD2. Germline CDR1 DFQATT, CDR2 SNEGSKA (reference sequence). This CDR3 has 14 residues. V was clipped by 6 bases and J by 6 bases; unmatched bases: 11. In DNA, the CDR3 is TGCAGTGCCCCTAGTGGCGGGAGCGGCAATGAGCAGTTCTTC. It is translated as CSAPSGGSGNEQFF.

The CDR3: CATNPRGLNNEQFF. CDR3 in DNA: TGTGCCACCAATCCAAGAGGCCTAAACAATGAGCAGTTCTTC. The chain carries TRBV15 and TRBJ2-1; D not certain. Trimming removed 7 bases from V and 5 bases from J, with 15 bases in between. The CDR3 length is 14 residues. Germline CDR1 reads LNHNV; CDR2 reads YYDKDF (reference sequence).

This clonotype was picked up a small number of times. The rearrangement links TRBV5-1 to TRBJ2-2, with 8 nucleotides matching TRBD1. The CDR3 is 15 residues long. Germline CDR1 and CDR2: SGHRS and YFSETQ. V lost 3 bases, J lost 1 base, and 2 bases stayed unmatched. The CDR3: CASSWDRLNTGELFF. The CDR3 nucleotides read TGCGCCAGCAGCTGGGACAGGTTGAACACCGGGGAGCTGTTTTTT.

This clonotype was detected only a few times. The rearrangement links TRBV7-6 to TRBJ2-1; 11 bases are a match to TRBD2. Germline V gives CDR1 SGHVS, CDR2 FNYEAQ. V trimming: 3 bases; J trimming: 7 bases; junction bases outside the gene matches: 5. The CDR3 runs to 15 residues. The CDR3 sequence: CASSFRLAGTNEQFF. Here the CDR3 DNA reads TGTGCCAGCAGCTTCCGACTAGCGGGAACTAATGAGCAGTTCTTC.

This clonotype was detected only a few times. The chain uses TRBV27 and TRBJ2-2; D gene unclear. V lost 0 bases, J lost 3 bases, and 17 bases lay in between. Germline CDR1 and CDR2: MNHEY and SMNVEV (reference sequence). This CDR3 has 18 residues. CDR3: CASSLSSDGSVYTGELFF. CDR3 in DNA: TGTGCCAGCAGTTTATCGAGCGATGGCAGTGTATACACCGGGGAGCTGTTTTTT.

The rearrangement links TRBV16 to TRBJ2-1, with 7 bases matching TRBD2. Losses at the gene ends were 1 base for V and 4 bases for J; bases not matched to a gene: 7. Germline V gene data show CDR1 as KGHSY and CDR2 as FQNENV. The CDR3 runs to 16 residues. The CDR3 nucleotides are TGTGCCAGCAGCCAATTTAGGCTAGCGGTTTACAATGAGCAGTTCTTC. This sequence encodes CASSQFRLAVYNEQFF.

The chain is built from TRBV27 and TRBJ1-5, with no clear D. The CDR3 runs to 13 residues. V was trimmed by 3 bases and J by 3 bases, leaving 6 bases between them. Germline V lookup: CDR1 MNHEY, CDR2 SMNVEV (reference sequence). CDR3 nucleotide sequence: TGTGCCAGCAGTTTTTCAGTCAATCAGCCCCAGCATTTT. This encodes CASSFSVNQPQHF.

The chain couples TRBV10-3 to TRBJ2-7; 9 nucleotides line up with TRBD2. The V segment lost 3 bases and the J segment 1 base; nucleotides outside the gene matches: 4. From germline, CDR1 is ENHRY and CDR2 SYGVKD. CDR3 length: 15 amino acids. The CDR3 is CAISDRLAGSYEQYF. The DNA of the CDR3 is TGTGCCATCAGTGATAGGCTAGCGGGATCCTACGAGCAGTACTTC.

This clonotype occurred a few times. The rearrangement joins TRBV6-2 or TRBV6-3 to TRBJ2-7; the D is unclear. CDR1 MNHEY and CDR2 SVGEGT come from the germline V gene. Trimming removed 6 bases from V and 3 bases from J, with 12 bases in between. The CDR3 is 13 residues long. The CDR3 protein is CASSVLSNYEQYF. CDR3 bases: TGTGCCAGCAGCGTACTAAGCAACTACGAGCAGTACTTC.

This clonotype was found a few times. This chain joins TRBV6-2 or TRBV6-3 and TRBJ2-7; 11 nucleotides line up with TRBD2. V dropped 2 bases and J dropped 6; count of bases not matched to a gene: 0. The germline gives CDR1 MNHEY, CDR2 SVGEGT. CDR3 length: 13 amino acids. CDR3 sequence (DNA): TGTGCCAGCAGTTACGGACTAGCGGGCGAGCAGTACTTC. Translated: CASSYGLAGEQYF.

This clonotype occurred a few times. The rearrangement uses TRBV7-2 and TRBJ2-1; D gene unclear. Germline V gene sequence: CDR1 SGHTA, CDR2 FQGNSA. CDR3 length: 16 residues. The V and J ends lost 6 bases and 0 bases respectively, with 15 bases between them. CDR3 nucleotides: TGTGCCAGCAGACCCTCACGACCCCACTCCTACAATGAGCAGTTCTTC. This sequence encodes CASRPSRPHSYNEQFF.

J is TRBJ2-7 and V is TRBV6-1; tentative D call: TRBD1 (6 bases). Germline V gene sequence: CDR1 MNHNS, CDR2 SASEGT. The V end lost 3 bases, the J end lost 6 bases, and 12 bases lay between the germline ends. The length of the CDR3 is 13 residues. The CDR3 sequence is CASSDGTIGEQYF. The CDR3 DNA reads as TGTGCCAGCAGTGACGGGACAATAGGCGAGCAGTACTTC.